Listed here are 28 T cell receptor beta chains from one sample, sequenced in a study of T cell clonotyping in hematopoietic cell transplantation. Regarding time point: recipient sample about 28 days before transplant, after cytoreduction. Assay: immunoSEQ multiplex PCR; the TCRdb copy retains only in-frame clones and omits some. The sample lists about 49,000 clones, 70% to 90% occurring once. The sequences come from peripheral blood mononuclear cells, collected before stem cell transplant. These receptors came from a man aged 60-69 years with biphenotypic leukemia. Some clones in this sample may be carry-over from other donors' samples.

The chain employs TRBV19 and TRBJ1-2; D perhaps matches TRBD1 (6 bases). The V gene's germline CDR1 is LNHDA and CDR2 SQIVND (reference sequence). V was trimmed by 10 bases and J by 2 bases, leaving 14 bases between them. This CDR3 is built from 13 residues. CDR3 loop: CATSTGTNYGYTF. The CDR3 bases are TGTGCCACCTCAACAGGGACAAACTATGGCTACACCTTC.

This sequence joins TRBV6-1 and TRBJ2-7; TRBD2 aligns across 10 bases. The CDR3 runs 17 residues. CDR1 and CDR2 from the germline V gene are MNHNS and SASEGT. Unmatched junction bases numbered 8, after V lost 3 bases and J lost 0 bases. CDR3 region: CASSDQTSGEGSYEQYF. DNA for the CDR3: TGTGCCAGCAGTGACCAAACTAGCGGGGAGGGCTCCTACGAGCAGTACTTC.

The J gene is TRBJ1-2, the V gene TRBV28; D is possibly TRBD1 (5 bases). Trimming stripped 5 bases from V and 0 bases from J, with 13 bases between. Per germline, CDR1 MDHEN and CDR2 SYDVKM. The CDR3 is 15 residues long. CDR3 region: CASSTDSSANYGYTF. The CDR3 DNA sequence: TGTGCCAGCAGTACCGACAGTTCTGCTAACTATGGCTACACCTTC.

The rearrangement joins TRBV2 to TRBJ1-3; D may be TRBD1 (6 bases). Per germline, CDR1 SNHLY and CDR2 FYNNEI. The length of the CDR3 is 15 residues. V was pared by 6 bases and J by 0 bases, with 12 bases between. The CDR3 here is CASSQDSYSGNTIYF. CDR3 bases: TGTGCCAGCAGCCAGGACAGTTACTCTGGAAACACCATATATTTT.

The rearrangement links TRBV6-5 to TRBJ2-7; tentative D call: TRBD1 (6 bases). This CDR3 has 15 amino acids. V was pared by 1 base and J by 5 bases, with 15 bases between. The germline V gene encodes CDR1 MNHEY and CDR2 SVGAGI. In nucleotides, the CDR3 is TGTGCCAGCAGTTACTTCAGGGGCTCGAGCGACGAGCAGTACTTC. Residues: CASSYFRGSSDEQYF.

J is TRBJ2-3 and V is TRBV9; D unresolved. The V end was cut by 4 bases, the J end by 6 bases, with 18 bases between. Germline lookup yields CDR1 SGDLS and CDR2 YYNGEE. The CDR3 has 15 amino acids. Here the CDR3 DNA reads TGTGCCAGCAGCCCCCGCCAGATTTGGAGTGATACGCAGTATTTT. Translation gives CASSPRQIWSDTQYF.

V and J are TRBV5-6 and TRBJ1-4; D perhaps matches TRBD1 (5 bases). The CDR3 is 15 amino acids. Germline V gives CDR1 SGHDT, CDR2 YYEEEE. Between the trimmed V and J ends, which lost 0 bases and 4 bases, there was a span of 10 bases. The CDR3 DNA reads TGTGCCAGCAGCTTGGCGTCCGGGGGTAATGAAAAACTGTTTTTT. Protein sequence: CASSLASGGNEKLFF.

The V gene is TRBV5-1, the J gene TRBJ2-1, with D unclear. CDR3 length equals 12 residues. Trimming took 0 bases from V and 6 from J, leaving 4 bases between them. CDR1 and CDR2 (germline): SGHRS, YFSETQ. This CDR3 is CASSLGLNEQFF. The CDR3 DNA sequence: TGCGCCAGCAGCTTGGGCCTCAATGAGCAGTTCTTC.

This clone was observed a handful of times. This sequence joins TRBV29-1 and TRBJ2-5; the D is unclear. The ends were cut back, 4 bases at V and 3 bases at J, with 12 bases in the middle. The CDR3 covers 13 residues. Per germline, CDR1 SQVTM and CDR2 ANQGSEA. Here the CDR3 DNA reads TGCAGCGTTGGGTTCGGACGGAAAGAGACCCAGTACTTC. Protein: CSVGFGRKETQYF.

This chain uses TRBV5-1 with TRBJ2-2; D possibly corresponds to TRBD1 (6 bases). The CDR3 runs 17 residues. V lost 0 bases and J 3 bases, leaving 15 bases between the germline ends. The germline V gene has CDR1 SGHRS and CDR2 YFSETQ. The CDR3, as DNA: TGCGCCAGCAGCTTGGCTCCCCTATCAGGGGACACCGGGGAGCTGTTTTTT. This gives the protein CASSLAPLSGDTGELFF.

The CDR3 loop is CASSIRGLSYEQYF. The CDR3 nucleotides are TGTGCCAGTAGTATTCGGGGACTTTCCTACGAGCAGTACTTC. The chain links TRBV19 to TRBJ2-7, with D tentatively TRBD2 (6 bases). The CDR3 is made up of 14 amino acids. The germline V gene has CDR1 LNHDA and CDR2 SQIVND (reference sequence). Trimming cost V 3 bases and J 1 base, with 10 bases left between them.

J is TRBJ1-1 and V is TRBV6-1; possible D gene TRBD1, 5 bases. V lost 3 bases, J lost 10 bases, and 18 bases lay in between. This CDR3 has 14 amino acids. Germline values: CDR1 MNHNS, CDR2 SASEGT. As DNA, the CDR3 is TGTGCCAGCAGTGACAGGGCGACACTCATCGGAGCTTTCTTT. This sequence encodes CASSDRATLIGAFF.

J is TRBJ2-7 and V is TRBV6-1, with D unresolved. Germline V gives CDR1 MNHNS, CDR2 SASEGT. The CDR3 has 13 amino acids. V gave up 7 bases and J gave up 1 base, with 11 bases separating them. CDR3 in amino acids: CASKLGGSYEQYF. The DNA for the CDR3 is TGTGCCAGCAAGCTTGGCGGATCCTACGAGCAGTACTTC.

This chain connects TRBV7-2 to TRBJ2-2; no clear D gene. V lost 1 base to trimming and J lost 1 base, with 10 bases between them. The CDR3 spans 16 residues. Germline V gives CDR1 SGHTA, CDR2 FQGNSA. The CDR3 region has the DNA TGTGCCAGCAGCTTAGTCTTACCCAAGAACACCGGGGAGCTGTTTTTT. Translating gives CASSLVLPKNTGELFF. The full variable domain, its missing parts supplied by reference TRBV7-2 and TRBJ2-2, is GAGVSQSPSNKVTEKGKDVELRCDPISGHTALYWYRQSLGQGLEFLIYFQGNSAPDKSGLPSDRFSAERTGGSVSTLTIQRTQQEDSAVYLCASSLVLPKNTGELFFGEGSRLTVL.

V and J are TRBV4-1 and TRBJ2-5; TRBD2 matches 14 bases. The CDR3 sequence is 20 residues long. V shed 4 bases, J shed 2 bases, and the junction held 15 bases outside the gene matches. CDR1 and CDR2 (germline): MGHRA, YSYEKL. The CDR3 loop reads CASSPLYRTSGRRGQETQYF. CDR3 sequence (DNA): TGCGCCAGCAGCCCCCTATATCGGACTAGCGGGAGGAGGGGTCAAGAGACCCAGTACTTC.

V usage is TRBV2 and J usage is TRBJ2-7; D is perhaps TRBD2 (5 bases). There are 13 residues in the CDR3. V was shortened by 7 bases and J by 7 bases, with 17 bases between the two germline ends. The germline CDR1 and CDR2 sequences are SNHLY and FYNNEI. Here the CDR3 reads CASNGLPPGEQYF. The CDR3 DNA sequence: TGTGCCAGCAACGGGCTTCCCCCGGGGGAGCAGTACTTC.

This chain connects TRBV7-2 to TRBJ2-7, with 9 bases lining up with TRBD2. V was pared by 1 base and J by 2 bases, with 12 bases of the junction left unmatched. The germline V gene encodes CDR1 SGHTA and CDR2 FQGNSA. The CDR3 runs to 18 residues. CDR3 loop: CASSLGGSGSTSPYEQYF. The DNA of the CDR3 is TGTGCCAGCAGCTTAGGGGGTAGCGGGAGTACAAGTCCCTACGAGCAGTACTTC.

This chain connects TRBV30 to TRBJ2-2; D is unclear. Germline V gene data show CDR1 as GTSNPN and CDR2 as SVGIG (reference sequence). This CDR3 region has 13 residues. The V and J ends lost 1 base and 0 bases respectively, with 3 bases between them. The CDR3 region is CAWSDPNTGELFF. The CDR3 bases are TGTGCCTGGAGTGACCCGAACACCGGGGAGCTGTTTTTT.

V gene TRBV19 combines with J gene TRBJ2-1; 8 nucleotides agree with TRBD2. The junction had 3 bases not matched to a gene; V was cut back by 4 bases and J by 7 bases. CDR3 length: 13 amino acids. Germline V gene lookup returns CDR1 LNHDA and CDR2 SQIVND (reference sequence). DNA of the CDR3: TGTGCCAGTAGTACCTCTAGCGGGAATGAGCAGTTCTTC. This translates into CASSTSSGNEQFF.

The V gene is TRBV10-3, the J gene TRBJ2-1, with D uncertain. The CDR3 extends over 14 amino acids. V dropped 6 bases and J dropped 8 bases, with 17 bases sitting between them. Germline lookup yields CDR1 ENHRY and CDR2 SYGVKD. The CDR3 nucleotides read TGTGCCATCAGCATTCGTAGTATGGGCGATGAGCAGTTCTTC. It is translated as CAISIRSMGDEQFF.

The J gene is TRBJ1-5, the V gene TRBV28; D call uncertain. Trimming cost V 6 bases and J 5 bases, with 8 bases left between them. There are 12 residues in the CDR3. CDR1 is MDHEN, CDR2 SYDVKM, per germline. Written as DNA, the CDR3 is TGTGCCAGCAGGCCTCCCGATCAGCCCCAGCATTTT. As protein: CASRPPDQPQHF.

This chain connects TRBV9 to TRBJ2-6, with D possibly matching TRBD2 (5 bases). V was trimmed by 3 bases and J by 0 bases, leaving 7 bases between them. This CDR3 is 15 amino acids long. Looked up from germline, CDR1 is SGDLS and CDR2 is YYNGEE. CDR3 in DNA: TGTGCCAGCAGCGGAGGGAACTCTGGGGCCAACGTCCTGACTTTC. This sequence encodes CASSGGNSGANVLTF.

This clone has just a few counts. As DNA, the CDR3 is TGTGCCAGCAGTCGGGACAACTACTACGAGCAGTACTTC. The encoded protein is CASSRDNYYEQYF. The chain carries TRBV11-2 and TRBJ2-7; TRBD1 is a possible D gene (6 bases). Germline values: CDR1 SGHAT, CDR2 FQNNGV. This CDR3 is built from 13 residues. Trimming removed 6 bases from V and 3 bases from J, with 12 bases in between.

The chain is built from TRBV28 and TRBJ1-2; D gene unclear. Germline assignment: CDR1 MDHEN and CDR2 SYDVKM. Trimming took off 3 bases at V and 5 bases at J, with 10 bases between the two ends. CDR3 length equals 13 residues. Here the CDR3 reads CASSFGVLYGYTF. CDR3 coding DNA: TGTGCCAGCAGTTTCGGGGTTTTATATGGCTACACCTTC.

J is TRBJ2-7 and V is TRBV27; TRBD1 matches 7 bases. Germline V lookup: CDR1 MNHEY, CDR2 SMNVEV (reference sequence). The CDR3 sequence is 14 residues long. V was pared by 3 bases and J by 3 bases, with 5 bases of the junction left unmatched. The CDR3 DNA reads TGTGCCAGCAGTTTTGACAGGGTTGGCTACGAGCAGTACTTC. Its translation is CASSFDRVGYEQYF.

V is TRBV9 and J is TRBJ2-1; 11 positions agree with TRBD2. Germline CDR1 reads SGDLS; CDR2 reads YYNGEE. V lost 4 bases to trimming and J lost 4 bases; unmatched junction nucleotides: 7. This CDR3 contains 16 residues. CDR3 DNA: TGTGCCAGCAGCCCTCGAGTAGCGGGAGGGTACAATGAGCAGTTCTTC. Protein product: CASSPRVAGGYNEQFF. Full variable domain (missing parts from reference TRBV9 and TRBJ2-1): DSGVTQTPKHLITATGQRVTLRCSPRSGDLSVYWYQQSLDQGLQFLIQYYNGEERAKGNILERFSAQQFPDLHSELNLSSLELGDSALYFCASSPRVAGGYNEQFFGPGTRLTVL.

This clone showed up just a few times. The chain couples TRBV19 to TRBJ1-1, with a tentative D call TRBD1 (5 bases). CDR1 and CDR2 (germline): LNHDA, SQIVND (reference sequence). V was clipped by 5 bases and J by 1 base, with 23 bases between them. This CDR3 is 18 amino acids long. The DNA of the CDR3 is TGTGCCAGTAGTTACTATATTCGATCGGGGCGTCAGAACACTGAAGCTTTCTTT. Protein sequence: CASSYYIRSGRQNTEAFF. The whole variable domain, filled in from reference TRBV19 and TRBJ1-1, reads DGGITQSPKYLFRKEGQNVTLSCEQNLNHDAMYWYRQDPGQGLRLIYYSQIVNDFQKGDIAEGYSVSREKKESFPLTVTSAQKNPTAFYLCASSYYIRSGRQNTEAFFGQGTRLTVV.

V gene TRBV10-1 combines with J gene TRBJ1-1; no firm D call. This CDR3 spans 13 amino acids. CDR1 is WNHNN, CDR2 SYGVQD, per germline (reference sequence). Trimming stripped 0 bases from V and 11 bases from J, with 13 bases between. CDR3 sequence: CASSESGLSRAFF. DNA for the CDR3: TGCGCCAGCAGTGAGTCAGGGTTGTCCAGGGCTTTCTTT.